This entry lists 26 T cell receptor beta chains sequenced from one sample in a study of OX40 agonist ivuxolimab in advanced cancers. Generated by immunoSEQ multiplex PCR, the TCRdb table keeps only in-frame clones and is missing some. The sample yields just over 95,000 clones, nearly 90% seen once. The source was CD4+ or CD8+ T cells sorted from blood, collected in a trial of the OX40 agonist ivuxolimab. Every receptor here comes from an adult with an advanced solid tumor such as melanoma, head and neck, liver or kidney cancer.

This clone appeared once. The genes are TRBV28 and TRBJ1-5, with D unresolved. V was pared by 5 bases and J by 0 bases, with 8 bases between. Germline lookup yields CDR1 MDHEN and CDR2 SYDVKM. CDR3 size: 14 residues. As DNA, the CDR3 is TGTGCCAGCAGTGACATTAATAGCAATCAGCCCCAGCATTTT. It codes for CASSDINSNQPQHF.

This rearrangement joins TRBV5-6 to TRBJ2-7; D possibly corresponds to TRBD2 (6 bases). This CDR3 has 17 residues. Germline-derived CDR1 and CDR2 are SGHDT and YYEEEE. V was clipped by 0 bases and J by 0 bases, with 16 bases between them. CDR3 in amino acids: CASSLAGARGSSYEQYF. In nucleotides, the CDR3 is TGTGCCAGCAGCTTGGCCGGCGCGCGGGGAAGCTCCTACGAGCAGTACTTC.

The count of this clone is one. This rearrangement joins TRBV6-1 to TRBJ2-6; the D gene could be TRBD1 or TRBD2 (7 bases each). Trimming took 8 bases from V and 3 from J, leaving 14 bases between them. Per the germline V gene, CDR1 is MNHNS and CDR2 is SASEGT. The CDR3 contains 15 residues. In DNA form, the CDR3 reads TGTGCCAGCGGGCAGGGGGGGGGTGGGGCCAACGTCCTGACTTTC. It translates to CASGQGGGGANVLTF.

The chain uses TRBV18 and TRBJ1-4; tentative D call: TRBD1 (6 bases). CDR3 size: 13 residues. The ends were cut back, 4 bases at V and 12 bases at J, with 15 bases in the middle. The V gene's germline CDR1 is KGHSH and CDR2 LQKENI. The chain's CDR3 is CASSRNRDMELFF. CDR3 sequence (DNA): TGTGCCAGCTCACGAAACCGGGACATGGAACTGTTTTTT. Variable domain in full (rest from reference TRBV18 and TRBJ1-4): NAGVMQNPRHLVRRRGQEARLRCSPMKGHSHVYWYRQLPEEGLKFMVYLQKENIIDESGMPKERFSAEFPKEGPSILRIQQVVRGDSAAYFCASSRNRDMELFFGSGTQLSVL.

The rearrangement joins TRBV30 to TRBJ2-7; D may be TRBD2 (5 bases). The CDR3 has 15 amino acids. Trimming took 2 bases from V and 1 from J, leaving 15 bases between them. Per the germline V gene, CDR1 is GTSNPN and CDR2 is SVGIG (reference sequence). The CDR3, as DNA: TGTGCCTGGAGTCCGCCCCGACGGAGGTCCTACGAGCAGTACTTC. Translated: CAWSPPRRRSYEQYF.

V is TRBV25-1 and J is TRBJ2-5, with D perhaps TRBD1 (6 bases). Trimming cost V 6 bases and J 0 bases, with 8 bases left between them. In germline, CDR1 is MGHDK, CDR2 SYGVNS. The CDR3 extends over 13 amino acids. DNA for the CDR3: TGTGCCAGCAGAGGACAGAACCAAGAGACCCAGTACTTC. This gives the protein CASRGQNQETQYF.

The rearrangement links TRBV20-1 to TRBJ2-3; no definite D call. CDR3 size: 10 residues. The germline V and J ends were trimmed by 4 bases and 5 bases, with 4 bases remaining between them. CDR1 DFQATT and CDR2 SNEGSKA come from the germline V gene (reference sequence). The CDR3 loop reads CSAIIDTQYF. The CDR3 DNA reads TGCAGTGCTATAATAGATACGCAGTATTTT.

The chain joins TRBV6-4 to TRBJ1-6; D remains unclear. V lost 6 bases to trimming and J lost 4 bases, with 10 bases between them. Germline V gene lookup returns CDR1 MRHNA and CDR2 SNTAGT. CDR3 length: 14 residues. The CDR3 protein is CASSLGSYNSPLHF. CDR3 nucleotide sequence: TGTGCCAGCAGCCTGGGATCTTATAATTCACCCCTCCACTTT.

The chain employs TRBV7-9 and TRBJ1-3; possibly TRBD1 for D (6 bases). V gave up 10 bases and J gave up 0 bases, with 22 bases separating them. Per the germline V gene, CDR1 is SEHNR and CDR2 is FQNEAQ (reference sequence). This CDR3 spans 17 amino acids. CDR3 sequence (DNA): TGTGCCACCCGGGACACCTGGGGGAGACCCTCTGGAAACACCATATATTTT. Its translation is CATRDTWGRPSGNTIYF. Complete variable domain (other parts from reference TRBV7-9 and TRBJ1-3): DTGVSQNPRHKITKRGQNVTFRCDPISEHNRLYWYRQTLGQGPEFLTYFQNEAQLEKSRLLSDRFSAERPKGSFSTLEIQRTEQGDSAMYLCATRDTWGRPSGNTIYFGEGSWLTVV.

The genes are TRBV30 and TRBJ2-2; D tentatively fits TRBD1 or TRBD2 (5 bases each). Looked up from germline, CDR1 is GTSNPN and CDR2 is SVGIG (reference sequence). V was shortened by 4 bases and J by 0 bases, with 12 bases between the two germline ends. This CDR3 is built from 15 residues. The CDR3 bases are TGTGCCTGGAAACGGGACCTCTCGAACACCGGGGAGCTGTTTTTT. Residues: CAWKRDLSNTGELFF.

This sequence joins TRBV13 and TRBJ2-1; the D is unclear. Looked up from germline, CDR1 is PRHDT and CDR2 is FYEKMQ (reference sequence). The CDR3 is 14 amino acids. V was pared by 3 bases and J by 9 bases, with 15 bases between. The CDR3 DNA reads as TGTGCCAGCAGCTTTACGCAGGTCCAAATTGAGCAGTTCTTC. It translates to CASSFTQVQIEQFF.

V and J are TRBV27 and TRBJ2-7; TRBD2 aligns across 16 bases. The V segment lost 5 bases and the J segment 6 bases; nucleotides outside the gene matches: 7. Germline V CDR1 and CDR2: MNHEY, SMNVEV (reference sequence). The CDR3 totals 16 residues. The CDR3 DNA reads as TGTGCCAGCAGTGTGGGACTAGCGGGAGGGCCGGGCGAGCAGTACTTC. It is translated as CASSVGLAGGPGEQYF.

The chain carries TRBV7-9 and TRBJ2-2; D unresolved. Trimming shortened V by 1 base and J by 3 bases, and 6 bases separated the two germline ends. This CDR3 spans 14 amino acids. Germline CDR1 SEHNR, CDR2 FQNEAQ (reference sequence). The CDR3 region is CASSLGGYTGELFF. The CDR3 DNA follows: TGTGCCAGCAGCTTAGGAGGATACACCGGGGAGCTGTTTTTT.

The V and J genes are TRBV4-2 and TRBJ1-4, with a possible D match to TRBD1 (6 bases). The CDR3 covers 15 residues. V lost 1 base to trimming and J lost 7 bases, with 13 bases between them. From germline, CDR1 is LGHNA and CDR2 YNFKEQ. CDR3 bases: TGTGCCAGCAGCCAAGCACAGGGTAGGGCTGAAAAACTGTTTTTT. Residues: CASSQAQGRAEKLFF.

V usage is TRBV27 and J usage is TRBJ1-4; unclear D gene. The CDR3 length is 14 residues. The V end was cut by 5 bases, the J end by 4 bases, with 11 bases between. The V gene's germline CDR1 is MNHEY and CDR2 SMNVEV (reference sequence). This CDR3 is CASSVGQRNEKLFF. In DNA form, the CDR3 reads TGTGCCAGCAGTGTTGGCCAGCGTAATGAAAAACTGTTTTTT.

The chain has TRBV4-2 and TRBJ2-4, with D tentatively TRBD1 or TRBD2 (5 bases each). Trimming removed 5 bases at V and 0 bases at J, with 11 bases between. In germline, CDR1 is LGHNA, CDR2 YNFKEQ. The CDR3 has 15 residues. The CDR3 DNA sequence: TGTGCCAGCAGCTGGACGGGGCTAGCCAAAAACATTCAGTACTTC. Its protein is CASSWTGLAKNIQYF.

The CDR3 spells CASGGTGGNTIYF. CDR3 DNA sequence: TGTGCCAGCGGAGGGACAGGTGGAAACACCATATATTTT. The V and J genes are TRBV11-2 and TRBJ1-3, with 8 bases lining up with TRBD1. The CDR3 runs to 13 residues. V shed 8 bases, J shed 3 bases, and the junction held 3 bases outside the gene matches. The germline CDR1 and CDR2 sequences are SGHAT and FQNNGV.

The CDR3: CASSEGGQVGVVQHF. CDR3 in DNA: TGTGCCAGCAGTGAAGGGGGGCAGGTCGGGGTAGTCCAGCATTTT. V gene TRBV6-1 combines with J gene TRBJ1-5, with D possibly TRBD1 on 6 matching bases. V lost 1 base and J lost 12, with 19 bases in between. The CDR3 covers 15 residues. Germline CDR1 is MNHNS and CDR2 is SASEGT.

This chain links TRBV5-6 with TRBJ2-7; D remains ambiguous. Germline V CDR1 and CDR2: SGHDT, YYEEEE. The CDR3 sequence is 14 residues long. Trimming pared 0 bases from V and 3 bases from J, leaving 10 bases between. The CDR3: CASSLGGRSYEQYF. The CDR3 DNA follows: TGTGCCAGCAGCTTGGGTGGAAGGAGCTACGAGCAGTACTTC.

V is TRBV19 and J is TRBJ2-1, with a possible D match to TRBD2 (6 bases). Germline CDR1 and CDR2: LNHDA and SQIVND (reference sequence). The CDR3 covers 16 residues. Trimming took off 6 bases at V and 0 bases at J, with 15 bases between the two ends. The CDR3 DNA reads TGTGCCAGTAGAGATATGGCGGGGAGCTCCTACAATGAGCAGTTCTTC. Translating gives CASRDMAGSSYNEQFF.

The chain joins TRBV23-1 to TRBJ2-7; no definite D call. TRBV23-1 is noted as an ORF with a role that remains uncertain. V gave up 6 bases and J gave up 6 bases, with 6 bases separating them. CDR3 size: 10 residues. For the CDR3, the DNA is TGCGCCAGCAGCCTTTGCGAGCAGTACTTC. Its protein product is CASSLCEQYF.

The J gene is TRBJ2-1, the V gene TRBV10-2, with a weak D call TRBD2 (6 bases). The CDR3 covers 16 residues. The V gene lost 3 bases and the J gene lost 4 bases, with 16 bases spanning the gap. Germline assignment: CDR1 WSHSY and CDR2 SAAADI. CDR3 DNA sequence: TGCGCCAGCAGTGAAGGAGGGACCGGGTTATACAATGAGCAGTTCTTC. Protein sequence: CASSEGGTGLYNEQFF.

The chain carries TRBV27 and TRBJ2-3; maybe TRBD1 (9 bases). Germline CDR1 is MNHEY and CDR2 is SMNVEV (reference sequence). This CDR3 has 16 amino acids. V was trimmed by 6 bases and J by 6 bases, leaving 22 bases between them. The CDR3: CASRSGGVTGGDTQYF. CDR3 coding DNA: TGTGCCAGCAGGTCGGGGGGGGTCACAGGGGGCGATACGCAGTATTTT.

The V gene is TRBV28, the J gene TRBJ2-3; a weak D match, TRBD2 (6 bases). CDR1 is MDHEN and CDR2 is SYDVKM in the germline V gene. Trimming took off 6 bases at V and 0 bases at J, with 19 bases between the two ends. There are 17 residues in the CDR3. The CDR3 coding sequence is TGTGCCAGCAGACGAGGAGGGAAGGTGACTAGCACAGATACGCAGTATTTT. It codes for CASRRGGKVTSTDTQYF. The variable domain in full, completed from reference TRBV28 and TRBJ2-3, reads DVKVTQSSRYLVKRTGEKVFLECVQDMDHENMFWYRQDPGLGLRLIYFSYDVKMKEKGDIPEGYSVSREKKERFSLILESASTNQTSMYLCASRRGGKVTSTDTQYFGPGTRLTVL.

This chain connects TRBV6-6 to TRBJ2-1; tentative D call: TRBD1 (5 bases). The CDR3 contains 13 residues. CDR1 is MNHNY, CDR2 SVGAGI, per germline (reference sequence). Trimming removed 5 bases from V and 5 bases from J, with 10 bases in between. The CDR3 nucleotides read TGTGCCAGCAGTGTTTGGGGCGACAATGAGCAGTTCTTC. Its translation is CASSVWGDNEQFF.

This chain uses TRBV9 with TRBJ1-5; a weak D match, TRBD1 (5 bases). The CDR3 length is 15 residues. The V and J ends lost 2 bases and 0 bases respectively, with 9 bases between them. Germline V gives CDR1 SGDLS, CDR2 YYNGEE. The CDR3 bases are TGTGCCAGCAGCGTTGTCAGGGATAGCAATCAGCCCCAGCATTTT. It specifies CASSVVRDSNQPQHF.